This is a list of T cell receptor beta chains from one sample in a study of blood T cells in healthy people across ages. TCRdb redid the calling of the 5' RACE reads with MiXCR, one entry per CDR3 protein. Of hundreds of thousands of distinct CDR3 sequences listed, less than 35% are singletons. Input material: blood. The receptors shown here come from an elderly woman in good health. CDR3s include the opening cysteine and the closing phenylalanine or tryptophan. Fields, in order: V gene, clone size, D gene, J gene, CDR3 protein, CDR3 DNA. A D gene is named only where the DNA matches it firmly. For some rows the clone size is stated as once, few or many, or as a class when expanded; others skip it.

TRBV7-9,many,NA,TRBJ2-1,CASSERGGLNNEQFF,TGTGCCAGCAGCGAAAGGGGGGGGCTGAACAATGAGCAGTTCTTC
TRBV6-1,many,TRBD1,TRBJ2-4,CASSEAARGAKNIQYF,TGTGCCAGCAGTGAAGCCGCCAGGGGGGCCAAAAACATTCAGTACTTC
TRBV11-2,once,NA,TRBJ1-3,CASSLVRRSRSGNTIYF,TGTGCCAGCAGCTTAGTACGGCGCAGCCGCTCTGGAAACACCATATATTTT
TRBV7-2,few,NA,TRBJ1-4,CASSPEGGLAGEKLFF,TGTGCCAGCAGCCCCGAGGGGGGATTGGCAGGTGAAAAACTGTTTTTT
TRBV27,many,NA,TRBJ1-6,CASSFPGGTPPLWNSPLHF,TGTGCCAGCAGTTTCCCTGGGGGGACCCCACCGTTATGGAATTCACCCCTCCACTTT
TRBV20-1,many,TRBD1,TRBJ2-3,CSARGPGQGRGPDTQYF,TGCAGTGCTAGGGGACCGGGACAGGGTAGAGGTCCAGATACGCAGTATTTT
TRBV7-6,NA,TRBD1,TRBJ2-3,CASSADPGQGTGTQYF,TGTGCCAGCAGCGCAGATCCGGGACAGGGGACAGGTACGCAGTATTTT
TRBV27,many,NA,TRBJ1-6,CASSSLLGGRTQSPLHF,TGTGCCAGCAGTTCCCTCCTAGGGGGGAGAACGCAATCACCCCTCCACTTT
TRBV7-2,few,TRBD2,TRBJ2-1,CASSLGRGVAGGRSKFF,TGTGCCAGCAGCTTAGGCCGCGGGGTAGCGGGGGGGAGGTCGAAGTTCTTC
TRBV5-8,NA,NA,TRBJ2-7,CASSFDAGASYEQYF,TGTGCCAGCAGCTTTGATGCGGGGGCATCCTACGAGCAGTACTTC
TRBV7-9,NA,TRBD1,TRBJ1-4,CASSAGTDSTNEKLFF,TGTGCCAGCAGCGCAGGGACAGATTCAACTAATGAAAAACTGTTTTTT
TRBV5-6,many,NA,TRBJ1-6,CASSSVTGYNSPLHF,TGTGCCAGCAGCTCCGTAACCGGGTATAATTCACCCCTCCACTTT
TRBV29-1,few,TRBD2,TRBJ2-1,CSAGTSGSEQFF,TGCAGCGCCGGGACTAGCGGTAGTGAGCAGTTCTTC
TRBV11-2,few,TRBD1,TRBJ1-4,CASSLARTGSGEKLFF,TGTGCCAGCAGCTTAGCCCGGACAGGGAGTGGTGAAAAACTGTTTTTT
TRBV6-2/TRBV6-3,NA,NA,TRBJ2-7,CASSYSVGDARTYEQYF,TGTGCCAGCAGTTACTCCGTAGGGGACGCGCGCACCTACGAGCAGTACTTC
TRBV5-1,few,TRBD1,TRBJ2-5,CASSLVTGGFGETQYF,TGCGCCAGCAGCTTAGTCACAGGGGGCTTCGGAGAGACCCAGTACTTC